This T cell receptor beta chain emerged from a study of OX40 agonist ivuxolimab in advanced cancers. Produced via immunoSEQ multiplex PCR; TCRdb's table is partial and in-frame only. The sample lists about 75,000 clones, about 88% occurring once. This CDR3 has 16 residues. V shed 1 base and J shed 3 bases, with 13 bases lying between them. Germline CDR1 reads LNHDA; CDR2 reads SQIVND (reference sequence). This TCR was sampled from an adult with an advanced solid tumor such as melanoma, head and neck, liver or kidney cancer. The chain has TRBV19 and TRBJ1-5; TRBD1 is a possible D gene (5 bases). The input for sequencing was CD4+ or CD8+ T cells sorted from blood, taken in a trial of the OX40 agonist ivuxolimab. The CDR3 sequence: CASSIGLDSTNQPQHF. As DNA, the CDR3 is TGTGCCAGTAGTATAGGCCTAGACAGCACCAATCAGCCCCAGCATTTT.